The 10 T cell receptor beta chains reported below all come from one sample, sequenced in a study of blood T cells in healthy people across ages. Using a J-beta primer mix together with a sample-barcoded 5' primer, a second PCR was run for about 6 to 11 cycles. TCRdb used MiXCR to reprocess the 5' RACE reads, holding one entry per CDR3 protein. The sample lists about 670,000 distinct CDR3 sequences, around 50% seen once, with approximately 13% in the top ten. Sequenced material: blood. These TCRs come from an elderly woman in good health.

This clonotype came up many times. The chain recombines TRBV3-1 with TRBJ2-1; D unclear. Germline loops: CDR1 LGHDT, CDR2 YNNKEL (reference sequence). Between the trimmed V and J ends, which lost 2 bases and 12 bases, there was a span of 11 bases. The CDR3 contains 12 residues. CDR3 amino acids: CASSQISDTQFF. The CDR3 nucleotides read TGTGCCAGCAGCCAAATATCAGACACGCAGTTCTTC.

This clonotype was observed a handful of times. The rearrangement uses TRBV28 and TRBJ2-1, with D possibly matching TRBD2 (5 bases). The CDR3 spans 13 residues. Trimming removed 3 bases from V and 8 bases from J, with 11 bases in between. Per the germline V gene, CDR1 is MDHEN and CDR2 is SYDVKM. CDR3 sequence (DNA): TGTGCCAGCAGTTTTTGGACTGTCGATGAGCAGTTCTTC. Its protein is CASSFWTVDEQFF.

The CDR3 here is CASRRSGDTQYF. The DNA of the CDR3 is TGTGCCAGCAGACGGAGCGGAGATACGCAGTATTTT. The V and J genes are TRBV12-3 or TRBV12-4 and TRBJ2-3; D may be TRBD2 (5 bases). The CDR3 consists of 12 residues. V dropped 6 bases and J dropped 5 bases, with 9 bases sitting between them.

There are many counts of this clonotype. The chain combines TRBV29-1 with TRBJ2-5; 7 nucleotides match TRBD1. J lost 5 bases, V lost 6 bases, and 12 bases had no gene match. This CDR3 is 14 amino acids long. The germline gives CDR1 SQVTM, CDR2 ANQGSEA. The CDR3: CSVARGQPGETQYF. CDR3 DNA: TGCAGCGTCGCAAGGGGACAGCCAGGGGAGACCCAGTACTTC.

The chain has TRBV20-1 and TRBJ2-1, with 12 bases identical to TRBD2. Trimming removed 3 bases from V and 7 bases from J; junction bases left unmatched: 4. CDR1 and CDR2 (germline): DFQATT, SNEGSKA (reference sequence). This CDR3 is built from 14 residues. In nucleotides, the CDR3 is TGCAGTGCTAGTAGACTAGCGGGAGTAAATGAGCAGTTCTTC. Translated, it gives CSASRLAGVNEQFF.

The chain has TRBV6-2 or TRBV6-3 and TRBJ2-7; D unclear. Trimming took 8 bases from V and 2 from J, leaving 13 bases between them. Germline CDR1 is MNHEY and CDR2 is SVGEGT. This CDR3 is 13 amino acids long. CDR3 sequence (DNA): TGTGCCAGCGCTAACCCCAAGGCCTACGAGCAGTACTTC. This gives the protein CASANPKAYEQYF.

Concerning this clonotype itself: A junction end diverges from the germline sequence, so it may reflect a read error. The V and J genes are TRBV25-1 and TRBJ2-3; D may correspond to TRBD1 or TRBD2 (5 bases each). From germline, CDR1 is MGHDK and CDR2 SYGVNS. The CDR3 sequence is 16 residues long. CDR3 sequence: CASSVLFGGSTETQYF. CDR3 sequence (DNA): TGTGCCAGCAGTGTCCTCTTTGGGGGTAGCACAGAGACGCAGTATTTT. Full variable domain (remainder filled in from reference TRBV25-1 and TRBJ2-3): EADIYQTPRYLVIGTGKKITLECSQTMGHDKMYWYQQDPGMELHLIHYSYGVNSTEKGDLSSESTVSRIRTEHFPLTLESARPSHTSQYLCASSVLFGGSTETQYFGPGTRLTVL.

As regards this clonotype: One junction end disagrees with the germline gene, perhaps due to a read error. The CDR3 DNA is TGCGGTGCTGGTGACTCCCAAGAGACCCAGTACTTC. The encoded protein is CGAGDSQETQYF. V gene TRBV20-1 combines with J gene TRBJ2-5; D gene ambiguous. Germline V gene sequence: CDR1 DFQATT, CDR2 SNEGSKA (reference sequence). CDR3 length equals 12 residues.

This chain links TRBV9 with TRBJ2-2; TRBD1 agrees at 10 bases. Germline V gene sequence: CDR1 SGDLS, CDR2 YYNGEE. After removal of 3 bases from V and 6 bases from J, the junction contained 5 bases not matched to a gene. CDR3 length: 15 residues. The CDR3 reads CASSAGTGAAGELFF. The CDR3 DNA is TGTGCCAGCAGCGCCGGGACAGGGGCCGCCGGGGAGCTGTTTTTT.

This clonotype was picked up one time. With a much larger clone just one base away, this may be a read error. V is TRBV7-9 and J is TRBJ2-1; maybe TRBD1 (6 bases). CDR3 length equals 15 residues. V lost 5 bases, J lost 10 bases, and 21 bases lay in between. CDR1 SEHNR and CDR2 FQNEAQ come from the germline V gene (reference sequence). The CDR3 sequence: CASSRRQESSYEQFF. Written as DNA, the CDR3 is TGTGCCAGCAGCCGTCGACAGGAATCCTCCTACGAGCAGTTCTTC.